This TCR beta chain was captured by sequencing in a study of control samples from healthy donors and cancer patients. The repertoire was sequenced with immunoSEQ multiplex PCR; TCRdb's copy has only in-frame clones and lacks some. The sample lists roughly 80,000 clones; just under 90% were seen once. V lost 5 bases and J lost 3; bases outside the gene matches: 4. This CDR3 is 15 amino acids long. CDR1 and CDR2 (germline): MNHEY, SVGAGI. This receptor was identified in a man in his fifties or sixties in good health. This rearrangement joins TRBV6-5 to TRBJ1-5, with 10 bases lining up with TRBD1. The sequencing input was blood. The CDR3 is CASSLDRGFNQPQHF. DNA for the CDR3: TGTGCCAGCAGTCTGGACAGGGGGTTCAATCAGCCCCAGCATTTT.